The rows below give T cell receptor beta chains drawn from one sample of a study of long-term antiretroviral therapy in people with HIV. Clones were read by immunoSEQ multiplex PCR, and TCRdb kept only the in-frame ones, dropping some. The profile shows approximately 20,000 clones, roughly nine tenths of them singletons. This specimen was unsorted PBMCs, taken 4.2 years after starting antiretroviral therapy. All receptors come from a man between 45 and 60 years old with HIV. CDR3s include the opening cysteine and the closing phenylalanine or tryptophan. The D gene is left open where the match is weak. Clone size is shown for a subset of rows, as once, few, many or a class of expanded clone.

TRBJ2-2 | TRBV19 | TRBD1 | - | TGTGCCAGTAGAAAAACAGGGGACACCGGGGAGCTGTTTTTT | CASRKTGDTGELFF
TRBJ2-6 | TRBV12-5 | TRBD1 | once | TGTGCTAGTGGTACAGGACAGGCTGGGGCCAACGTCCTGACTTTC | CASGTGQAGANVLTF
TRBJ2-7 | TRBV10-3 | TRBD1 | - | TGTGCCATCAGTGAGCCCGGACAGGGTACCTACGAGCAGTACTTC | CAISEPGQGTYEQYF
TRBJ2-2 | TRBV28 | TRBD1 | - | TGTGCCAGCAGTTTGACAGGGTATGGCACCGGGGAGCTGTTTTTT | CASSLTGYGTGELFF
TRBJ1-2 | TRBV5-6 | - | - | TGTGCCAGCAGCTTGTCAGGGATAGGAGGCTACACCTTC | CASSLSGIGGYTF
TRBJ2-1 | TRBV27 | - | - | TGTGCCAGCGTACCAGGCGGGCCCTTTGGTAATGAGCAGTTCTTC | CASVPGGPFGNEQFF
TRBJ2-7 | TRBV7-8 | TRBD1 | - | TGTGCCAGCAGCTTCGGGACAGACTACGAGCAGTACTTC | CASSFGTDYEQYF
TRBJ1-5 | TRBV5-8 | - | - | TGTGCCAGCGACCCCGGTAAGGGAGACGGGGATCAGCCCCAGCATTTT | CASDPGKGDGDQPQHF
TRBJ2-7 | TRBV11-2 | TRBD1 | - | TGTGCCAGCAGCAGCCCGGGACAGGGGGCCCCTGGCGAGCAGTACTTC | CASSSPGQGAPGEQYF
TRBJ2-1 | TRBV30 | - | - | TGTGCCTGGAGTGTTGGGCTCTACAATGAGCAGTTCTTC | CAWSVGLYNEQFF
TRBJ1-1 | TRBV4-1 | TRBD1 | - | TGCGCCAGCAGCCAAGAAGGACAGGGTCAGGGCACTGAAGCTTTCTTT | CASSQEGQGQGTEAFF
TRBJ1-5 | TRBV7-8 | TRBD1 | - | TGTGCCAGCAGCTCAGGACAGGGGAATCAGCCCCAGCATTTT | CASSSGQGNQPQHF
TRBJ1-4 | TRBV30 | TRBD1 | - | TGTGCCTGGAGGGAACAGGGGGCCGGTGAAAAACTGTTTTTT | CAWREQGAGEKLFF
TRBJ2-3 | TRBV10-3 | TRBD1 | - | TGTGCCATCAGGGGACAGTCAGAAGATACGCAGTATTTT | CAIRGQSEDTQYF
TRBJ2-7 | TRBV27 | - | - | TGTGCCAGCAGTTTGTTTCAGGGCTACGAGCAGTACTTC | CASSLFQGYEQYF
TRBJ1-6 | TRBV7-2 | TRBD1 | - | TGTGCCAGCAGCCCCCTGAGCGGGACAGGGGGCTCCTCACCCCTCCACTTT | CASSPLSGTGGSSPLHF
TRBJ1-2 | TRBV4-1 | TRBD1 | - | TGCGCCAGCAGCCTCCAGCAGGGGGCTACGGAACACTATGGCTACACCTTC | CASSLQQGATEHYGYTF
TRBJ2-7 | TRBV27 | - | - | TGTGCCAGCAGTTTATTTGGGGGGTCCTACGAGCAGTACTTC | CASSLFGGSYEQYF
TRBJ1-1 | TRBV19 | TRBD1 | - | TGTGCCAGTAGTATAGATTTTGGGACAGGGCAGGCTTTCTTT | CASSIDFGTGQAFF
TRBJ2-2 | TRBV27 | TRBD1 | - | TGTGCCAGCAGCTTGTGGACAGGGACCACCGGGGAGCTGTTTTTT | CASSLWTGTTGELFF
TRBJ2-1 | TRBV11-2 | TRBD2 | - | TGTGCCAGCAGCTTAGAGCGCGGGGGAGGAAATGAGCAGTTCTTC | CASSLERGGGNEQFF
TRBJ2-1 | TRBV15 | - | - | TGTGCCACCAGCACGGGGTTCCTTGAGCAGTTCTTC | CATSTGFLEQFF
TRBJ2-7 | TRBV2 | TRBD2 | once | TGTGCCAGCAGTGCGGGACTAGCGGGGGGCCCCTACGAGCAGTACTTC | CASSAGLAGGPYEQYF
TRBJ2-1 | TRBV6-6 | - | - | TGTGCCAGCAGTTACCCGAAGACTAGGGTCCTGGATGAGCAGTTCTTC | CASSYPKTRVLDEQFF
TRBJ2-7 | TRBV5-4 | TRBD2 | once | TGTGCCAGCAGCTTAGGAGCGGGGGACTACGAGCAGTACTTC | CASSLGAGDYEQYF
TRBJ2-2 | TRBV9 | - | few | TGTGCCAGCAGCGCGCGGGGAACCGGGGAGCTGTTTTTT | CASSARGTGELFF
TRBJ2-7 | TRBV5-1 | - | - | TGCGCCAGCAGCAGCCCCGGGGATTCCTACGAGCAGTACTTC | CASSSPGDSYEQYF
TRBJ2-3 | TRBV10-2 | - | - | TGCGCCAGCAGCGGGGGGCACGGCACAGATACGCAGTATTTT | CASSGGHGTDTQYF